This T cell receptor (beta chain) was recorded in a study of control samples from healthy donors and cancer patients. This clone appeared a single time. Sequencing used immunoSEQ multiplex PCR; TCRdb keeps in-frame clones, though not all of them. The sample has under 150,000 clones; roughly nine tenths are singletons. The CDR3 is made up of 12 amino acids. Germline CDR1 is SGHTA and CDR2 is FQGTGA. Trimming took off 3 bases at V and 14 bases at J, with 11 bases between the two ends. This TCR came from a woman aged 25 to 39 in good health. The rearrangement uses TRBV7-3 and TRBJ1-6; weak D call: TRBD1 (5 bases). The specimen sequenced was blood. The CDR3 reads CASSFNEGTLHF. The DNA of the CDR3 is TGTGCCAGCAGCTTTAATGAGGGGACCCTCCACTTT.